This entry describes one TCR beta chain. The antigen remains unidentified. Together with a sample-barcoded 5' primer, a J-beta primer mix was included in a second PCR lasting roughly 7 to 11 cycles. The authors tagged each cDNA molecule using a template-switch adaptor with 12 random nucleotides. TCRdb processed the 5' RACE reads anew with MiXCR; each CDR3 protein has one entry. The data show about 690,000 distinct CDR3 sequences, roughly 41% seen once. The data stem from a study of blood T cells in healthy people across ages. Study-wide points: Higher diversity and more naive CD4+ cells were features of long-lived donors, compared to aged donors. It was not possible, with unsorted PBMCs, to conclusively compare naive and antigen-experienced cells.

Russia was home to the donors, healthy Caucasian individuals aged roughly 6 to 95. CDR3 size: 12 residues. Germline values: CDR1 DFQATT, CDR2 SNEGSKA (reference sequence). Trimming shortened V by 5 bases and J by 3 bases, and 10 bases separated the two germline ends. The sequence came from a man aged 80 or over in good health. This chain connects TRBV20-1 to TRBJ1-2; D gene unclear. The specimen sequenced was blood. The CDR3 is CSAPPGDYGYTF. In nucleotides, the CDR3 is TGCAGTGCTCCGCCAGGTGACTATGGCTACACCTTC.